These 20 T cell receptor beta chains were sequenced from one sample in a study of shared clonotypes between healthy human individuals. Terminally differentiated effector memory CD45RA+ cells were left out of the naive CD8 fraction, which was CD45RO-negative and positively selected for CCR7. The data were produced by immunoSEQ multiplex PCR, yet TCRdb's version contains in-frame clones alone and is incomplete. The table has around 2,000,000 clones, 85% to 95% seen once. The sample was naive CD8+ T cells from PBMCs. These receptors were taken from a man between 18 and 35 years old in good health. Some clones in this sample may be carry-over from other donors' samples.

This clone has a handful of counts. This sequence joins TRBV30 and TRBJ1-3; D unresolved. This CDR3 spans 10 amino acids. From germline, CDR1 is GTSNPN and CDR2 SVGIG (reference sequence). Trimming pared 6 bases from V and 7 bases from J, leaving 7 bases between. CDR3 sequence: CACGSNTIYF. CDR3 DNA: TGTGCCTGTGGTTCGAACACCATATATTTT.

J is TRBJ2-1 and V is TRBV27, with TRBD2 matching 7 bases. This CDR3 has 15 residues. Trimming took 5 bases from V and 7 from J; bases not matched to a gene: 11. The germline V gene has CDR1 MNHEY and CDR2 SMNVEV (reference sequence). Written as DNA, the CDR3 is TGTGCCAGCAGTCCGCTTGGACTAGAAATGAATGAGCAGTTCTTC. Its protein product is CASSPLGLEMNEQFF.

In regard to this clone: The sample carries other DNA sequences with the same CDR3. The chain uses TRBV19 and TRBJ2-7; D possibly corresponds to TRBD2 (5 bases). In germline, CDR1 is LNHDA, CDR2 SQIVND (reference sequence). CDR3 size: 14 residues. V was trimmed by 3 bases and J by 2 bases, leaving 11 bases between them. In DNA, the CDR3 is TGTGCCAGTAGTATTAGCGCGACCGCCTACGAGCAGTACTTC. This gives the protein CASSISATAYEQYF.

The genes are TRBV19 and TRBJ1-2; D is unclear. CDR3 length equals 15 residues. V lost 8 bases and J lost 1, with 17 bases in between. Germline V gives CDR1 LNHDA, CDR2 SQIVND (reference sequence). The CDR3 sequence: CASFSPTTSNYGYTF. CDR3 nucleotides: TGTGCCAGTTTCAGTCCAACAACGAGTAACTATGGCTACACCTTC.

This clone has only a few counts. The chain couples TRBV19 to TRBJ1-1; D call uncertain. This CDR3 region has 13 residues. The ends were cut back, 2 bases at V and 6 bases at J, with 10 bases in the middle. The germline V gene has CDR1 LNHDA and CDR2 SQIVND (reference sequence). As DNA, the CDR3 is TGTGCCAGTAGTATAACCCGTACGGCTGAAGCTTTCTTT. This gives the protein CASSITRTAEAFF.

The V gene is TRBV2, the J gene TRBJ2-7; D might be TRBD2 (6 bases). V shed 5 bases and J shed 0 bases, with 17 bases lying between them. The germline CDR1 and CDR2 sequences are SNHLY and FYNNEI. The CDR3 loop spans 16 amino acids. CDR3 sequence reads: CASSPSGVAVSYEQYF. The CDR3 nucleotides are TGTGCCAGCAGTCCCTCCGGAGTAGCGGTCTCCTACGAGCAGTACTTC. The complete variable domain, with remaining parts taken from reference TRBV2 and TRBJ2-7, reads EPEVTQTPSHQVTQMGQEVILRCVPISNHLYFYWYRQILGQKVEFLVSFYNNEISEKSEIFDDQFSVERPDGSNFTLKIRSTKLEDSAMYFCASSPSGVAVSYEQYFGPGTRLTVT.

V and J are TRBV11-2 and TRBJ1-2; 10 nucleotides line up with TRBD1. Germline values: CDR1 SGHAT, CDR2 FQNNGV. J was trimmed by 6 bases and V by 0 bases; bases with no gene match: 10. The CDR3 consists of 17 residues. CDR3 coding DNA: TGTGCCAGCAGCTTAGAGTGGAGTGGGGGACAGGGGAATGGCTACACCTTC. This gives the protein CASSLEWSGGQGNGYTF.

This clone was detected once. The chain recombines TRBV19 with TRBJ2-3; TRBD1 agrees at 7 bases. The germline gives CDR1 LNHDA, CDR2 SQIVND (reference sequence). The CDR3 consists of 17 residues. V shed 10 bases and J 0 bases; nucleotides not matched to a gene: 16. Written as DNA, the CDR3 is TGTGCCACCCAGACTCGGGACAGACATCCTAGCACAGATACGCAGTATTTT. Translating it yields CATQTRDRHPSTDTQYF.

V is TRBV28 and J is TRBJ2-1, with 11 positions matching TRBD2. This CDR3 comprises 15 residues. The germline V gene has CDR1 MDHEN and CDR2 SYDVKM. V shed 8 bases and J 10 bases; nucleotides not matched to a gene: 13. In DNA form, the CDR3 reads TGTGCCAGCCAAGGGGAACTAGCGGGAGTAGGCGAGCAGTTCTTC. Translating it yields CASQGELAGVGEQFF.

The chain recombines TRBV6-5 with TRBJ1-5, with D uncertain. Trimming removed 0 bases from V and 0 bases from J, with 6 bases in between. The germline V gene has CDR1 MNHEY and CDR2 SVGAGI. The CDR3 extends over 15 amino acids. CDR3 nucleotide sequence: TGTGCCAGCAGTTACTCCGTGGGTAGCAATCAGCCCCAGCATTTT. Its protein product is CASSYSVGSNQPQHF.

Turning to this clone: The same CDR3 is also encoded by other DNA sequences in this sample. This chain links TRBV9 with TRBJ2-1; D is unclear. The V and J ends lost 0 bases and 1 base respectively, with 8 bases between them. This CDR3 comprises 15 residues. Germline V gene data show CDR1 as SGDLS and CDR2 as YYNGEE. CDR3 region: CASSVDWGSYNEQFF. The CDR3 bases are TGTGCCAGCAGCGTAGATTGGGGTTCCTACAATGAGCAGTTCTTC.

This chain uses TRBV9 with TRBJ1-4; tentative D call: TRBD1 (5 bases). Germline V gene data show CDR1 as SGDLS and CDR2 as YYNGEE. The CDR3 sequence is 14 residues long. V gave up 2 bases and J gave up 4 bases, with 9 bases separating them. The CDR3 sequence: CASSVGDGNEKLFF. CDR3 DNA sequence: TGTGCCAGCAGCGTGGGGGACGGTAATGAAAAACTGTTTTTT. Drawing the rest from reference TRBV9 and TRBJ1-4, the complete variable domain is DSGVTQTPKHLITATGQRVTLRCSPRSGDLSVYWYQQSLDQGLQFLIQYYNGEERAKGNILERFSAQQFPDLHSELNLSSLELGDSALYFCASSVGDGNEKLFFGSGTQLSVL.

The V and J genes are TRBV6-1 and TRBJ2-7, with a weak D call TRBD1 (5 bases). The V end was cut by 5 bases, the J end by 6 bases, with 11 bases between. This CDR3 is built from 12 residues. Germline CDR1 is MNHNS and CDR2 is SASEGT. CDR3: CASSLTGAEQYF. CDR3 in DNA: TGTGCCAGCAGTCTTACAGGAGCCGAGCAGTACTTC.

J is TRBJ2-3 and V is TRBV15; the D gene is possibly TRBD2 (6 bases). The CDR3 totals 14 residues. The germline gives CDR1 LNHNV, CDR2 YYDKDF (reference sequence). The V gene lost 7 bases and the J gene lost 2 bases, with 13 bases spanning the gap. The CDR3 loop reads CATKNRENTDTQYF. CDR3 DNA sequence: TGTGCCACCAAAAACCGGGAGAACACAGATACGCAGTATTTT.

Note on this clone: The sample contains more than one DNA sequence encoding this CDR3. V and J are TRBV27 and TRBJ2-7; the match to TRBD1 covers 7 bases. From germline, CDR1 is MNHEY and CDR2 SMNVEV (reference sequence). Trimming took 5 bases from V and 3 from J; bases not matched to a gene: 4. The CDR3 has 13 amino acids. The CDR3 sequence is CASSDRVGYEQYF. In DNA, the CDR3 is TGTGCCAGCAGTGACAGGGTTGGCTACGAGCAGTACTTC.

The chain is built from TRBV19 and TRBJ1-5, with unresolved D. The CDR3 spans 15 residues. V was shortened by 7 bases and J by 3 bases, with 16 bases between the two germline ends. Germline V gives CDR1 LNHDA, CDR2 SQIVND (reference sequence). Here the CDR3 DNA reads TGTGCCAGTACCCCCATTGGCAGCTTCAATCAGCCCCAGCATTTT. It is translated as CASTPIGSFNQPQHF.

The J gene is TRBJ1-3, the V gene TRBV27; 11 nucleotides match TRBD1. From germline, CDR1 is MNHEY and CDR2 SMNVEV (reference sequence). This CDR3 is built from 16 residues. V trimming: 6 bases; J trimming: 0 bases; junction bases outside the gene matches: 4. The CDR3 nucleotides read TGTGCCAGCAGACCTGGGACAGGGGGCTCTGGAAACACCATATATTTT. Amino acid sequence: CASRPGTGGSGNTIYF.

This chain links TRBV4-2 with TRBJ2-3; D gene ambiguous. The germline CDR1 and CDR2 sequences are LGHNA and YNFKEQ. The CDR3 sequence is 12 residues long. V was shortened by 4 bases and J by 4 bases, with 6 bases between the two germline ends. For the CDR3, the DNA is TGTGCCAGCAGCCCGAACCCAGATACGCAGTATTTT. The encoded protein is CASSPNPDTQYF.

V is TRBV9 and J is TRBJ2-3; 12 bases map to TRBD1. Germline V gene sequence: CDR1 SGDLS, CDR2 YYNGEE. Trimming at V came to 0 bases and at J to 6 bases, leaving 2 bases not matched to a gene. The CDR3 covers 15 residues. The CDR3 DNA is TGTGCCAGCAGCGTAGTCGGGACAGGGGGCGATACGCAGTATTTT. Residues: CASSVVGTGGDTQYF.

The chain uses TRBV28 and TRBJ2-7; the match to TRBD2 covers 10 bases. CDR1 MDHEN and CDR2 SYDVKM come from the germline V gene. J gave up 0 bases and V 5 bases, and 13 bases lay outside the gene matches. The CDR3 loop spans 18 amino acids. DNA of the CDR3: TGTGCCAGCAGTCCACGACCGGGACTAGCGCGAATCTCCTACGAGCAGTACTTC. It codes for CASSPRPGLARISYEQYF.